This TCR beta chain originates from a study of cytomegalovirus exposure and HLA in healthy donors. Trimming took off 3 bases at V and 4 bases at J, with 15 bases between the two ends. This CDR3 comprises 15 residues. The V gene's germline CDR1 is MDHEN and CDR2 SYDVKM. Researchers ran the PCR with 60 Vbeta and 13 Jbeta primers. Data came from immunoSEQ multiplex PCR; TCRdb stores just in-frame clones and leaves some out. The table lists some 200,000 clones, 73% of them singletons. The clonotype comes from a woman aged 25 to 45 in good health and CMV-seronegative. The V gene is TRBV28, the J gene TRBJ1-1; weak D call: TRBD1 (6 bases). Source material: PBMCs. The DNA for the CDR3 is TGTGCCAGCAGTTTTCCCATTCGGGGGGCCACTGAAGCTTTCTTT. Protein sequence: CASSFPIRGATEAFF.